This T cell receptor beta chain was profiled in a study of T cells expressing NK-cell markers. This CDR3 contains 13 residues. CDR1 SGDLS and CDR2 YYNGEE come from the germline V gene. Each CDR3 protein gets one entry in TCRdb, which reprocessed the 5' RACE reads and gives no DNA. The sample has 500,000 to 700,000 distinct CDR3 sequences. The receptor comes from a man younger than 35 in good health. The chain employs TRBV9 and TRBJ2-2. Sequenced input: blood T cells: a sorted CD56 or NKG2C T cell subset, CD4+ or CD8+ T cells, or bulk PBMC T cells (not recorded which). This chain's CDR3 is CASSVAPTGELFF.